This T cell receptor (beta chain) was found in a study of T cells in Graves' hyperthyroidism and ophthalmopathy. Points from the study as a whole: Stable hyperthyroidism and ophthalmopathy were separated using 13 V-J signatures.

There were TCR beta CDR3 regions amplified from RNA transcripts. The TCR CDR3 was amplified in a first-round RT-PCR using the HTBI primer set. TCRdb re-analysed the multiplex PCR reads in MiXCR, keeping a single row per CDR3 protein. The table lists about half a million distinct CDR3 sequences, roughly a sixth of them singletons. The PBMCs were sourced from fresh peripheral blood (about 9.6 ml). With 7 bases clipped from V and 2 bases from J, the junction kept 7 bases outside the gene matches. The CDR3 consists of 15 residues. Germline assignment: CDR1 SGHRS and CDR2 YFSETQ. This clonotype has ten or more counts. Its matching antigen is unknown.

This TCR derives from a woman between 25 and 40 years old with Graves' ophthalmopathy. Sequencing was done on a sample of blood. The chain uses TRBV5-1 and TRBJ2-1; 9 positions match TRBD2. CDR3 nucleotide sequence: TGCGCCAGCGGAGATCGACTAGCGGCCTACAATGAGCAGTTCTTC. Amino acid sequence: CASGDRLAAYNEQFF.